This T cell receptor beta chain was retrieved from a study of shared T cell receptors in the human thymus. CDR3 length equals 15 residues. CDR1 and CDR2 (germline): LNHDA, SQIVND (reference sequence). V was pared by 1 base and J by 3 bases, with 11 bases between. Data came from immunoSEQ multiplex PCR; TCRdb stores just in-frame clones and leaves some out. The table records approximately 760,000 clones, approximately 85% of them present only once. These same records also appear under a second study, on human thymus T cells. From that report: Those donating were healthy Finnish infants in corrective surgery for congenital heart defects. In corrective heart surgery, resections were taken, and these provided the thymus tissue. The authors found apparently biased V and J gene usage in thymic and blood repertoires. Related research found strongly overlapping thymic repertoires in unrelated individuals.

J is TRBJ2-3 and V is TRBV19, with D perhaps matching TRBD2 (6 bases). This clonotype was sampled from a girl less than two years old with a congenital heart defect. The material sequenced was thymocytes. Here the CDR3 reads CASSIGPGETDTQYF. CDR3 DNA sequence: TGTGCCAGTAGTATAGGTCCGGGGGAAACAGATACGCAGTATTTT. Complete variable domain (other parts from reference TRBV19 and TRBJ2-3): DGGITQSPKYLFRKEGQNVTLSCEQNLNHDAMYWYRQDPGQGLRLIYYSQIVNDFQKGDIAEGYSVSREKKESFPLTVTSAQKNPTAFYLCASSIGPGETDTQYFGPGTRLTVL.